This is a list of T cell receptor beta chains from one sample in a study of cytomegalovirus exposure and HLA in healthy donors. Sequencing used immunoSEQ multiplex PCR; TCRdb keeps in-frame clones, though not all of them. This sample lists under 250,000 clones; its ten largest clones have 0.9% to 1.4%. Sequencing input: PBMCs. The receptors derive from a girl between 2 and 10 years old in good health and CMV-seropositive. The CDR3 runs from the conserved cysteine through the conserved F or W. The order of the fields is J gene, V gene, D gene, CDR3 DNA, CDR3 protein. The D gene is left open where the match is weak.

j_gene: TRBJ1-6; v_gene: TRBV2; d_gene: TRBD1; CDR3nt: TGTGCCAGCAGTTCCGACAGGGTGGATTCACCCCTCCACTTT; CDR3aa: CASSSDRVDSPLHF
j_gene: TRBJ1-1; v_gene: TRBV28; d_gene: NA; CDR3nt: TGTGCCAGCAGTTTAAGGGAAACAGCCGGTACTAGAACTGAACACTCTGAAGCTTTCTTT; CDR3aa: CASSLRETAGTRTEHSEAFF
j_gene: TRBJ1-2; v_gene: TRBV19; d_gene: NA; CDR3nt: TGTGCCAGCTCTAAGGACAGAGCTAACTATGGCTACACCTTC; CDR3aa: CASSKDRANYGYTF
j_gene: TRBJ2-3; v_gene: TRBV28; d_gene: NA; CDR3nt: TGTGCCAGCAGTTTTCGGCAACAGGACGGGACAGATACGCAGTATTTT; CDR3aa: CASSFRQQDGTDTQYF
j_gene: TRBJ1-5; v_gene: TRBV19; d_gene: TRBD1; CDR3nt: TGTGCCAGTAGCATTCGACAGGGACTAGGAGGGGGCCAGCCCCAGCATTTT; CDR3aa: CASSIRQGLGGGQPQHF
j_gene: TRBJ1-5; v_gene: TRBV28; d_gene: TRBD1; CDR3nt: TGTGCCACGAAAACAGGGGGCGAGACTCAGCCCCAGCATTTT; CDR3aa: CATKTGGETQPQHF
j_gene: TRBJ2-7; v_gene: TRBV4-1; d_gene: TRBD1; CDR3nt: TGCGCCAGCAGCCCCCGACAGGGATCCTACGAGCAGTACTTC; CDR3aa: CASSPRQGSYEQYF
j_gene: TRBJ2-3; v_gene: TRBV7-6; d_gene: TRBD1; CDR3nt: TGTGCCAGCAGCTTAGTCCAGGGGGCTTCCACAGATACGCAGTATTTT; CDR3aa: CASSLVQGASTDTQYF
j_gene: TRBJ2-7; v_gene: TRBV6-5; d_gene: NA; CDR3nt: TGTGCCCGCAGTTACTCTCCCGGGACCTACGAGCAGTACTTC; CDR3aa: CARSYSPGTYEQYF
j_gene: TRBJ1-1; v_gene: TRBV5-1; d_gene: NA; CDR3nt: TGCGCCAGCAGCTCGCCTAGTCGGACAGCGAACACTGAAGCTTTCTTT; CDR3aa: CASSSPSRTANTEAFF
j_gene: TRBJ2-2; v_gene: TRBV7-6; d_gene: NA; CDR3nt: TGTGCCAGCAGCTCCTACACCGGGGAGCTGTTTTTT; CDR3aa: CASSSYTGELFF
j_gene: TRBJ1-2; v_gene: TRBV27; d_gene: NA; CDR3nt: TGTGCCAGCAGTGGGCAGCCGAACTATGGCTACACCTTC; CDR3aa: CASSGQPNYGYTF
j_gene: TRBJ1-1; v_gene: TRBV7-9; d_gene: TRBD1; CDR3nt: TGTGCCAGCAGCGTCTCCGGGACAGGGCCCACTGAAGCTTTCTTT; CDR3aa: CASSVSGTGPTEAFF
j_gene: TRBJ1-1; v_gene: TRBV5-1; d_gene: TRBD1; CDR3nt: TGCGCCAGCAGCTTGTCCCGGACAGGGAGCGGAGGAACTGAAGCTTTCTTT; CDR3aa: CASSLSRTGSGGTEAFF
j_gene: TRBJ2-7; v_gene: TRBV4-1; d_gene: TRBD2; CDR3nt: TGCGCCAGCAGCCAAGACGTAGCGGGAGCCCCCTACGAGCAGTACTTC; CDR3aa: CASSQDVAGAPYEQYF
j_gene: TRBJ2-1; v_gene: TRBV27; d_gene: NA; CDR3nt: TGTGCCAGCAGTTTGGGGGACACCCTATCCTACAATGAGCAGTTCTTC; CDR3aa: CASSLGDTLSYNEQFF
j_gene: TRBJ1-1; v_gene: TRBV9; d_gene: NA; CDR3nt: TGTGCCAGCAGCCCCAGGGAGGGGACTCGGGTCACTGAAGCTTTCTTT; CDR3aa: CASSPREGTRVTEAFF
j_gene: TRBJ2-1; v_gene: TRBV7-7; d_gene: NA; CDR3nt: TGTGCCAGCAGCGCGGGACTTTACAATGAGCAGTTCTTC; CDR3aa: CASSAGLYNEQFF
j_gene: TRBJ1-2; v_gene: TRBV19; d_gene: TRBD1; CDR3nt: TGTGCCAGTAGTCTCTGGGACAGGGCGCATGGCTACACCTTC; CDR3aa: CASSLWDRAHGYTF
j_gene: TRBJ2-1; v_gene: TRBV10-1; d_gene: TRBD1; CDR3nt: TGCGCCAGCAGTACCGGGACAGGGCGTTGGGAGCAGTTCTTC; CDR3aa: CASSTGTGRWEQFF
j_gene: TRBJ1-6; v_gene: TRBV27; d_gene: NA; CDR3nt: TGTGCCAGCAGCCGGGGATTAGTGGGTTCACCCCTCCACTTT; CDR3aa: CASSRGLVGSPLHF
j_gene: TRBJ2-3; v_gene: TRBV5-8; d_gene: TRBD2; CDR3nt: TGTGCCAGCAGCTTGCCTAGCGGGAGCCTTTATACGCAGTATTTT; CDR3aa: CASSLPSGSLYTQYF
j_gene: TRBJ2-7; v_gene: TRBV19; d_gene: NA; CDR3nt: TGTGCCAGTAGTTTGGGCCCCACCGAGCAGTACTTC; CDR3aa: CASSLGPTEQYF
j_gene: TRBJ1-1; v_gene: TRBV5-1; d_gene: NA; CDR3nt: TGCGCCAGCAGCTTCGGTAACACTGAAGCTTTCTTT; CDR3aa: CASSFGNTEAFF
j_gene: TRBJ2-7; v_gene: TRBV27; d_gene: NA; CDR3nt: TGTGCCAGCAGTCCGAGGAGGGGCTACGAGCAGTACTTC; CDR3aa: CASSPRRGYEQYF
j_gene: TRBJ2-5; v_gene: TRBV19; d_gene: TRBD2; CDR3nt: TGTGCCAGTAGTACCCTAGCGGGGTCGGAGACCCAGTACTTC; CDR3aa: CASSTLAGSETQYF
j_gene: TRBJ2-7; v_gene: TRBV5-5; d_gene: TRBD1; CDR3nt: TGTGCCAGCAGCTTGGCCGGGGACAGATACGAGCAGTACTTC; CDR3aa: CASSLAGDRYEQYF
j_gene: TRBJ2-5; v_gene: TRBV30; d_gene: NA; CDR3nt: TGTGCCTGGAGTCAAAGCGGTCAAGAGACCCAGTACTTC; CDR3aa: CAWSQSGQETQYF
j_gene: TRBJ2-5; v_gene: TRBV19; d_gene: NA; CDR3nt: TGTGCCAGTAGCACTAAACAAGAGACCCAGTACTTC; CDR3aa: CASSTKQETQYF
j_gene: TRBJ2-7; v_gene: TRBV7-9; d_gene: TRBD2; CDR3nt: TGTGCCAGCTTTACGGGACTAGCGGGAGTAGCCGAGCAGTACTTC; CDR3aa: CASFTGLAGVAEQYF
j_gene: TRBJ2-7; v_gene: TRBV6-6; d_gene: TRBD2; CDR3nt: TGTGCCAGCAGTTACTCTAGCGGGACCTACGAGCAGTACTTC; CDR3aa: CASSYSSGTYEQYF
j_gene: TRBJ2-5; v_gene: TRBV5-1; d_gene: NA; CDR3nt: TGCGCCAGCAGCGATATCCTCGGGCAGGGATTGGGGGAGACCCAGTACTTC; CDR3aa: CASSDILGQGLGETQYF
j_gene: TRBJ2-1; v_gene: TRBV27; d_gene: TRBD1; CDR3nt: TGTGCCAGCAGTTTACCCCCCTCAGGGGGTCCTTTCTACAATGAGCAGTTCTTC; CDR3aa: CASSLPPSGGPFYNEQFF
j_gene: TRBJ2-2; v_gene: TRBV6-6; d_gene: NA; CDR3nt: TGTGCCAGCAGTCAAAGGGGCGGGGAGCTGTTTTTT; CDR3aa: CASSQRGGELFF
j_gene: TRBJ2-7; v_gene: TRBV19; d_gene: NA; CDR3nt: TGTGCCAGTAGCCTGGGACTCCCTGTGGACTACGAGCAGTACTTC; CDR3aa: CASSLGLPVDYEQYF
j_gene: TRBJ2-7; v_gene: TRBV4-1; d_gene: TRBD2; CDR3nt: TGCGCCAGCAGCCAAGACGGGGCGGGAGTCACCTACGAGCAGTACTTC; CDR3aa: CASSQDGAGVTYEQYF
j_gene: TRBJ1-1; v_gene: TRBV19; d_gene: TRBD1; CDR3nt: TGTGCCAGTAGTCAATCGACAGGGGAAACTGAAGCTTTCTTT; CDR3aa: CASSQSTGETEAFF
j_gene: TRBJ2-3; v_gene: TRBV5-1; d_gene: NA; CDR3nt: TGCGCCAGCAGCTTGTTGCCTGGTGGGGCCTACAGGGATACGCAGTATTTT; CDR3aa: CASSLLPGGAYRDTQYF
j_gene: TRBJ1-5; v_gene: TRBV27; d_gene: NA; CDR3nt: TGTGCCAGCAGTTTATCAGGGAGCCAGCCCCAGCATTTT; CDR3aa: CASSLSGSQPQHF
j_gene: TRBJ2-7; v_gene: TRBV6-5; d_gene: TRBD1; CDR3nt: TGTGCCAGCAGCGAAAATCGACAGGGGACAGGCGAGCAGTACTTC; CDR3aa: CASSENRQGTGEQYF
j_gene: TRBJ2-3; v_gene: TRBV19; d_gene: TRBD1; CDR3nt: TGTGCCAGTAGCCGACGACAGGGTACTGTAGATACGCAGTATTTT; CDR3aa: CASSRRQGTVDTQYF
j_gene: TRBJ2-1; v_gene: TRBV5-1; d_gene: NA; CDR3nt: TGCGCCAGCAGCTTGGCTGCGGGCTCCTACAATGAGCAGTTCTTC; CDR3aa: CASSLAAGSYNEQFF
j_gene: TRBJ2-3; v_gene: TRBV7-2; d_gene: TRBD2; CDR3nt: TGTGCCAGCAGCCTTAGCGGGAGCACAGATACGCAGTATTTT; CDR3aa: CASSLSGSTDTQYF
j_gene: TRBJ2-1; v_gene: TRBV4-2; d_gene: TRBD2; CDR3nt: TGTGCCAGCAGCCTTGGAACTAGCGGGGACAATGAGCAGTTCTTC; CDR3aa: CASSLGTSGDNEQFF
j_gene: TRBJ2-1; v_gene: TRBV6-1; d_gene: TRBD1; CDR3nt: TGTGCCAGCAGTGAAGAGGCAGGGGGCAATGAGCAGTTCTTC; CDR3aa: CASSEEAGGNEQFF
j_gene: TRBJ2-5; v_gene: TRBV15; d_gene: TRBD2; CDR3nt: TGTGCCACCAGCAGAGTCGGGGGGAGCATCGAGACCCAGTACTTC; CDR3aa: CATSRVGGSIETQYF
j_gene: TRBJ2-4; v_gene: TRBV6-6; d_gene: NA; CDR3nt: TGTGCCAGCAGTCACCAGAGCGCTCAGTACTTC; CDR3aa: CASSHQSAQYF
j_gene: TRBJ1-5; v_gene: TRBV28; d_gene: TRBD1; CDR3nt: TGTGCCAGCAGTTTACTACAGGGGGCGCCGGGTCAGCCCCAGCATTTT; CDR3aa: CASSLLQGAPGQPQHF
j_gene: TRBJ2-2; v_gene: TRBV11-2; d_gene: NA; CDR3nt: TGTGCCAGCAGCTTTCTCACTTACTCTGGCGGGGAGCTGTTTTTT; CDR3aa: CASSFLTYSGGELFF
j_gene: TRBJ2-6; v_gene: TRBV6-1; d_gene: TRBD2; CDR3nt: TGTGCCAGCAGTGAGACTAGCGCTTCTGGGGCCAACGTCCTGACTTTC; CDR3aa: CASSETSASGANVLTF
j_gene: TRBJ2-2; v_gene: TRBV11-2; d_gene: TRBD2; CDR3nt: TGTGCCAGCAGCCGGACCGGCGGGGGAGGGCCACACACCGGGGAGCTGTTTTTT; CDR3aa: CASSRTGGGGPHTGELFF
j_gene: TRBJ2-3; v_gene: TRBV5-1; d_gene: NA; CDR3nt: TGCGCCAGCAGCTTGGGGTTGGAGGCAGCAACGCAGTATTTT; CDR3aa: CASSLGLEAATQYF
j_gene: TRBJ1-4; v_gene: TRBV27; d_gene: NA; CDR3nt: TGTGCCAGCAGAAAAAGGACAGCGCCTGGTGAAAAACTGTTTTTT; CDR3aa: CASRKRTAPGEKLFF
j_gene: TRBJ1-2; v_gene: TRBV9; d_gene: NA; CDR3nt: TGTGCCAGCAGCCCCATCCCTAACTATGGCTACACCTTC; CDR3aa: CASSPIPNYGYTF